There are a few counts of the clone carrying this T cell receptor (beta chain). These data belong to a study of blood T cell repertoires in COVID-19. This table comes from immunoSEQ multiplex PCR, and its TCRdb copy is limited to in-frame clones, with some not included. The sample records about 99,000 clones, roughly 84% being singletons. The CDR3 totals 14 residues. After removal of 3 bases from V and 1 base from J, the junction contained 2 bases not matched to a gene. Germline CDR1 and CDR2: SGDLS and YYNGEE. The chain is built from TRBV9 and TRBJ2-3; 7 bases fit TRBD1. The TCR comes from a man aged 65-85 years with active or convalescent COVID-19. Sample: peripheral blood. CDR3 sequence reads: CASSDRGGTDTQYF. The DNA of the CDR3 is TGTGCCAGCAGCGACAGGGGTGGCACAGATACGCAGTATTTT.